Presented here are 21 T cell receptor beta chains from one specimen sequenced in a study of cytomegalovirus exposure and HLA in healthy donors (dated by TCRdb to 2016 to 2017). Library preparation used the immunoSEQ multiplex PCR assay. A mixture of 60 forward primers for TCR Vbeta segments and 13 reverse primers for TCR Jbeta segments was used in the multiplex PCR. TCRdb stores this immuneACCESS table with in-frame sequences only. Part of the clones is absent; in the studies checked, under half of the shortfall reflects unresolved V genes, and no reason is known for the rest. Here the sample has tens of thousands of clones; about 73% occur a single time. The ten biggest clones cover about 4.6% of the sample. Sequencing was carried out using PBMCs. The receptor set was obtained from a woman in her 40s in good health and CMV-seropositive.

The chain couples TRBV2 to TRBJ2-7; 10 nucleotides line up with TRBD1. J was trimmed by 5 bases and V by 6 bases; bases with no gene match: 7. The germline V gene has CDR1 SNHLY and CDR2 FYNNEI. The CDR3 runs to 14 residues. The CDR3, as DNA: TGTGCCAGCAGCCGGGACAGGGGCTACGACGAGCAGTACTTC. Its translation is CASSRDRGYDEQYF.

This clone was picked up a small number of times. The genes are TRBV18 and TRBJ2-1, with 10 nucleotides matching TRBD2. CDR3 length equals 15 residues. Germline CDR1 and CDR2: KGHSH and LQKENI. V trimming: 5 bases; J trimming: 4 bases; junction bases outside the gene matches: 5. As DNA, the CDR3 is TGTGCCAGCTCAATAGCGGGAGGTGGATACAATGAGCAGTTCTTC. Encoded protein: CASSIAGGGYNEQFF.

This chain links TRBV12-5 with TRBJ2-4; TRBD1 agrees at 9 bases. The CDR3 consists of 16 residues. Unmatched junction bases numbered 3, after V lost 1 base and J lost 2 bases. Germline lookup yields CDR1 LGHNT and CDR2 FRNRAP. CDR3 sequence (DNA): TGTGCTAGTGGTTTGGGACAGGGGGTTTCCAAAAACATTCAGTACTTC. This codes for CASGLGQGVSKNIQYF.

The chain uses TRBV29-1 and TRBJ2-1; D is unresolved. CDR1 and CDR2 (germline): SQVTM, ANQGSEA. The CDR3 is 15 residues long. The V end was cut by 8 bases, the J end by 0 bases, with 17 bases between. CDR3 sequence (DNA): TGCAGCTCAACCACCGCTGACATCTCCTACAATGAGCAGTTCTTC. Translated, it gives CSSTTADISYNEQFF.

The chain links TRBV6-6 to TRBJ2-1; 9 nucleotides match TRBD2. Germline CDR1 reads MNHNY; CDR2 reads SVGAGI (reference sequence). The CDR3 covers 16 residues. Trimming at V came to 2 bases and at J to 8 bases, leaving 10 bases not matched to a gene. CDR3 sequence reads: CASSYTGASGKYEQFF. The CDR3 DNA is TGTGCCAGCAGTTACACGGGGGCTAGCGGGAAATATGAGCAGTTCTTC.

Only a few counts were recorded for this clone. The rearrangement uses TRBV30 and TRBJ2-3; D may be TRBD1 (6 bases). V lost 7 bases, J lost 1 base, and 12 bases lay in between. There are 13 residues in the CDR3. Germline CDR1 GTSNPN, CDR2 SVGIG (reference sequence). The CDR3 spells CASTGKGTDTQYF. The CDR3 region has the DNA TGTGCCTCCACAGGGAAAGGCACAGATACGCAGTATTTT.

The gene calls are TRBV18 and TRBJ2-1; 9 nucleotides line up with TRBD2. This CDR3 region has 15 residues. Trimming removed 2 bases from V and 5 bases from J; junction bases left unmatched: 4. Per germline, CDR1 KGHSH and CDR2 LQKENI. This CDR3 reads CASSPGLATDNEQFF. CDR3 bases: TGTGCCAGCTCACCAGGACTAGCGACAGACAATGAGCAGTTCTTC.

In the case of this clone: One end of the junction is discordant with germline, which a read error may explain. The rearrangement links TRBV7-7 to TRBJ2-3; a possible D gene is TRBD2 (6 bases). The CDR3 is 13 amino acids. Germline values: CDR1 SSHAT, CDR2 FNYEAQ (reference sequence). The CDR3 is CASSSRLADTQYF. The CDR3 nucleotides are TGTGCTAGCAGCTCCAGACTAGCAGATACGCAGTATTTT.

J is TRBJ1-3 and V is TRBV7-2; D gene ambiguous. This CDR3 has 16 amino acids. Germline-derived CDR1 and CDR2 are SGHTA and FQGNSA. V lost 1 base to trimming and J lost 4 bases, with 14 bases between them. The CDR3 DNA reads as TGTGCCAGCAGCTTAGAATTTGGAGGATCCGGAAACACCATATATTTT. Translating it yields CASSLEFGGSGNTIYF.

A few counts support this clone. V is TRBV2 and J is TRBJ1-1; TRBD1 might be the D (5 bases). This CDR3 is built from 14 residues. CDR1 is SNHLY and CDR2 is FYNNEI in the germline V gene. V was trimmed by 7 bases and J by 4 bases, leaving 16 bases between them. DNA for the CDR3: TGTGCCAGCACGGGGGAACCAGGGCTCACTGAAGCTTTCTTT. Its translation is CASTGEPGLTEAFF. Full variable domain (remainder filled in from reference TRBV2 and TRBJ1-1): EPEVTQTPSHQVTQMGQEVILRCVPISNHLYFYWYRQILGQKVEFLVSFYNNEISEKSEIFDDQFSVERPDGSNFTLKIRSTKLEDSAMYFCASTGEPGLTEAFFGQGTRLTVV.

The chain links TRBV5-5 to TRBJ2-3, with D possibly being TRBD2 (5 bases). The CDR3 contains 13 residues. The germline V and J ends were trimmed by 6 bases and 6 bases, with 14 bases remaining between them. Looked up from germline, CDR1 is SGHKS and CDR2 is YYEKEE (reference sequence). CDR3 coding DNA: TGTGCCAGCACCCCCCCCGGGATTGATACGCAGTATTTT. Translation: CASTPPGIDTQYF.

The rearrangement uses TRBV30 and TRBJ1-1; TRBD1 matches 11 bases. With 2 bases clipped from V and 5 bases from J, the junction kept 10 bases outside the gene matches. Germline CDR1 reads GTSNPN; CDR2 reads SVGIG (reference sequence). This CDR3 is 16 amino acids long. The CDR3 spells CAWSTLLDRGHTEAFF. The CDR3 nucleotides are TGTGCCTGGAGTACCCTACTGGACAGGGGGCATACTGAAGCTTTCTTT.

The chain is built from TRBV9 and TRBJ2-2; D is uncertain. The germline V gene encodes CDR1 SGDLS and CDR2 YYNGEE. The CDR3 totals 14 residues. Between the trimmed V and J ends, which lost 0 bases and 4 bases, there was a span of 7 bases. The CDR3 DNA reads TGTGCCAGCAGCGTAGGCTACGTCACCGGGGAGCTGTTTTTT. This codes for CASSVGYVTGELFF.

Note on this clone: Within the sample, other DNA sequences also encode this same CDR3. This chain connects TRBV27 to TRBJ2-7; a weak D match, TRBD1 (6 bases). CDR3 length: 14 residues. V lost 3 bases to trimming and J lost 3 bases, with 12 bases between them. The V gene's germline CDR1 is MNHEY and CDR2 SMNVEV (reference sequence). The CDR3 here is CASSFGTGSYEQYF. CDR3 sequence (DNA): TGTGCCAGCAGTTTTGGAACAGGGAGCTACGAGCAGTACTTC.

This chain uses TRBV12-5 with TRBJ2-2; TRBD1 matches at 9 bases. Trimming at V came to 1 base and at J to 6 bases, leaving 12 bases not matched to a gene. The CDR3 loop spans 18 amino acids. Germline V gives CDR1 LGHNT, CDR2 FRNRAP. CDR3 in amino acids: CASGLGTGGVRFPGELFF. In DNA, the CDR3 is TGTGCTAGTGGTTTGGGAACAGGGGGCGTACGGTTTCCCGGGGAGCTGTTTTTT.

This clone has more than one count but fewer than ten. V usage is TRBV18 and J usage is TRBJ2-7, with 8 bases that match TRBD1. CDR1 and CDR2 (germline): KGHSH, LQKENI. V shed 4 bases and J 5 bases; nucleotides not matched to a gene: 13. The CDR3 has 16 residues. The DNA for the CDR3 is TGTGCCAGCTCACGTGACTACCAGGGGGCGAACAACGAGCAGTACTTC. Its protein is CASSRDYQGANNEQYF.

The chain uses TRBV12-5 and TRBJ2-7; D is perhaps TRBD1 (5 bases). V was shortened by 10 bases and J by 6 bases, with 7 bases between the two germline ends. Germline CDR1 is LGHNT and CDR2 is FRNRAP. This CDR3 region has 9 residues. This CDR3 is CATRGEQYF. The CDR3 DNA sequence: TGTGCTACAAGGGGCGAGCAGTACTTC.

V and J are TRBV4-1 and TRBJ2-5, with TRBD2 identical over 12 bases. Matching the DNA end better, TRBJ2-7 makes the J call doubtful. In germline, CDR1 is MGHRA, CDR2 YSYEKL. This CDR3 has 16 residues. The CDR3 coding sequence is TGCGCCAGCAGCTGGACAGGGACTAGCGGGTACTACGAGCAGTACTTC. Its protein product is CASSWTGTSGYYEQYF.

This clone was recorded only once. V is TRBV30 and J is TRBJ2-7; 7 positions match TRBD2. CDR3 length: 15 amino acids. Germline assignment: CDR1 GTSNPN and CDR2 SVGIG (reference sequence). V lost 8 bases to trimming and J lost 5 bases; unmatched junction nucleotides: 18. CDR3: CAVNPFGRSGHEQYF. CDR3 DNA: TGTGCCGTGAACCCATTCGGGAGGAGCGGTCACGAGCAGTACTTC.

CDR3 bases: TGTGCCAGCAGTTTTCCCCTGCGTGGACTAGCCTATCCTTCCTACAATGAGCAGTTCTTC. Translating it yields CASSFPLRGLAYPSYNEQFF. The gene calls are TRBV28 and TRBJ2-1; 8 positions agree with TRBD2. The CDR3 length is 20 residues. V trimming: 3 bases; J trimming: 1 base; junction bases outside the gene matches: 17. Per the germline V gene, CDR1 is MDHEN and CDR2 is SYDVKM.

This chain connects TRBV27 to TRBJ2-1; D is perhaps TRBD2 (6 bases). The CDR3 sequence is 13 residues long. Per the germline V gene, CDR1 is MNHEY and CDR2 is SMNVEV (reference sequence). Trimming pared 2 bases from V and 9 bases from J, leaving 11 bases between. The CDR3 region has the DNA TGTGCCAGCAGTTTAGGGAGGTACTCTGAGCAGTTCTTC. As protein: CASSLGRYSEQFF.